The 32 T cell receptor beta chains given below trace back to one sample, sequenced in a study of blood T cell repertoires in COVID-19. The method was immunoSEQ multiplex PCR; TCRdb's version includes in-frame clones alone and lacks a portion of them. The profile shows approximately 74,000 clones, under 85% of them singletons. Sequencing input: peripheral blood. The receptors shown here come from a man between 60 and 70 years old with acute or convalescent COVID-19.

The rearrangement links TRBV19 to TRBJ2-7; 8 nucleotides match TRBD1. J gave up 3 bases and V 8 bases, and 12 bases lay outside the gene matches. The germline CDR1 and CDR2 sequences are LNHDA and SQIVND (reference sequence). The CDR3 loop spans 15 amino acids. The CDR3 is CASRPRTGSVYEQYF. CDR3 nucleotides: TGTGCCAGTCGCCCCCGGACAGGGTCGGTCTACGAGCAGTACTTC.

Worth noting for this clone: Relative to the germline gene, one junction end is altered; a read error may explain this. The J gene is TRBJ1-2, the V gene TRBV30; weak D call: TRBD1 (5 bases). The CDR3 extends over 8 amino acids. CDR1 GTSNPN and CDR2 SVGIG come from the germline V gene (reference sequence). The CDR3 sequence: CGTGGYTF. The CDR3 coding sequence is TGCGGGACTGGCGGCTACACCTTC.

The chain combines TRBV7-6 with TRBJ1-1; D is unclear. The CDR3 runs to 13 residues. Trimming stripped 1 base from V and 4 bases from J, with 7 bases between. CDR1 is SGHVS, CDR2 FNYEAQ, per germline. In DNA form, the CDR3 reads TGTGCCAGCAGCTTAGGGGGAGTCACTGAAGCTTTCTTT. Protein product: CASSLGGVTEAFF.

This sequence joins TRBV7-2 and TRBJ1-2; no clear D gene. The V and J ends lost 5 bases and 7 bases respectively, with 11 bases between them. The CDR3 runs 12 residues. Looked up from germline, CDR1 is SGHTA and CDR2 is FQGNSA. The CDR3 loop reads CASSPATFGYTF. CDR3 nucleotide sequence: TGTGCCAGCAGCCCCGCGACATTTGGCTACACCTTC.

CDR3 DNA: TGTGCCACCAGCAGACTAACTAGTGAGACAGGGGGGGTTACTGAAGCTTTCTTT. Encoded protein: CATSRLTSETGGVTEAFF. This chain joins TRBV15 and TRBJ1-1; TRBD1 matches at 9 bases. The germline V gene has CDR1 LNHNV and CDR2 YYDKDF (reference sequence). The CDR3 extends over 18 amino acids. V was pared by 2 bases and J by 5 bases, with 15 bases of the junction left unmatched.

This clone occurred once. This chain uses TRBV29-1 with TRBJ1-1; the D is unclear. V lost 0 bases and J 4 bases, leaving 9 bases between the germline ends. The CDR3 has 13 residues. Looked up from germline, CDR1 is SQVTM and CDR2 is ANQGSEA. CDR3 sequence reads: CSVEDRLGTEAFF. CDR3 in DNA: TGCAGCGTTGAAGACCGACTGGGCACTGAAGCTTTCTTT. The whole variable domain, remainder taken from reference TRBV29-1 and TRBJ1-1, is SAVISQKPSRDICQRGTSLTIQCQVDSQVTMMFWYRQQPGQSLTLIATANQGSEATYESGFVIDKFPISRPNLTFSTLTVSNMSPEDSSIYLCSVEDRLGTEAFFGQGTRLTVV.

The CDR3 loop is CASSLADSEGYTF. The CDR3 DNA is TGTGCCAGCAGCTTAGCGGACAGTGAGGGCTACACCTTC. The chain combines TRBV7-8 with TRBJ1-2; perhaps TRBD1 as D (6 bases). The length of the CDR3 is 13 residues. The V end was cut by 0 bases, the J end by 8 bases, with 10 bases between. CDR1 is SGHVS, CDR2 FQNEAQ, per germline.

J is TRBJ1-5 and V is TRBV5-1; the D gene is possibly TRBD1 (5 bases). The CDR3 runs to 14 residues. V lost 4 bases and J lost 7, with 15 bases in between. CDR1 and CDR2 (germline): SGHRS, YFSETQ. CDR3 in amino acids: CASSPRGGTQPQHF. The CDR3 coding sequence is TGCGCCAGCAGCCCCCGTGGAGGGACCCAGCCCCAGCATTTT.

The chain couples TRBV5-1 to TRBJ2-2; tentatively, D is TRBD1 (6 bases). This CDR3 is built from 13 residues. CDR1 and CDR2 from the germline V gene are SGHRS and YFSETQ. V dropped 6 bases and J dropped 5 bases, with 11 bases sitting between them. The CDR3 here is CASNQGSTGELFF. In DNA, the CDR3 is TGCGCCAGCAACCAGGGGAGTACCGGGGAGCTGTTTTTT.

Points on this clone: Germline is not matched at one junction end, which may reflect a read error. V usage is TRBV5-4 and J usage is TRBJ2-3, with TRBD1 matching over 10 bases. Germline V lookup: CDR1 SGHNT, CDR2 YYREEE (reference sequence). The length of the CDR3 is 12 residues. The CDR3 nucleotides read TGTGCCAGCAGCTTCGACAGGGGGCAGGTTAATTTT. It specifies CASSFDRGQVNF.

The CDR3 sequence: CATSDATGQRFEQYF. The CDR3 nucleotides are TGTGCCACCAGTGATGCTACGGGACAAAGGTTCGAGCAGTACTTC. The chain has TRBV24-1 and TRBJ2-7; the D gene is possibly TRBD1 (6 bases). Germline V lookup: CDR1 KGHDR, CDR2 SFDVKD. CDR3 size: 15 residues. With 3 bases removed from V and 6 bases from J, the gap between germline ends came to 17 bases.

The gene calls are TRBV5-4 and TRBJ1-2; D perhaps matches TRBD1 (6 bases). The CDR3 sequence is 15 residues long. Per the germline V gene, CDR1 is SGHNT and CDR2 is YYREEE (reference sequence). Trimming took 4 bases from V and 2 from J, leaving 15 bases between them. CDR3: CASSAIKTGNYGYTF. Written as DNA, the CDR3 is TGTGCCAGCAGCGCGATAAAGACAGGAAACTATGGCTACACCTTC.

The chain uses TRBV4-1 and TRBJ2-1, with 8 nucleotides matching TRBD1. Per germline, CDR1 MGHRA and CDR2 YSYEKL. This CDR3 comprises 16 residues. V shed 5 bases and J 2 bases; nucleotides not matched to a gene: 8. The CDR3 reads CASSSGQGTPYNEQFF. The CDR3 DNA reads TGCGCCAGCAGCTCTGGACAGGGAACGCCCTACAATGAGCAGTTCTTC.

This chain joins TRBV3-1 (or the pseudogene TRBV3-2) and TRBJ1-5, with 9 positions matching TRBD1. The trim removed 3 bases at V and 3 bases at J, leaving 3 bases unmatched. Germline-derived CDR1 and CDR2 are LGHDT and YNNKEL (reference sequence). The CDR3 is 15 amino acids. DNA for the CDR3: TGTGCCAGCAGCCAGGGGACAGGGAACAATCAGCCCCAGCATTTT. It codes for CASSQGTGNNQPQHF.

The CDR3 bases are TGTGCCAGCAAGGCGCAGGACAGTGAGCAGTTCTTC. Amino acid sequence: CASKAQDSEQFF. The rearrangement links TRBV5-4 to TRBJ2-1; D might be TRBD1 (6 bases). Germline V gene lookup returns CDR1 SGHNT and CDR2 YYREEE (reference sequence). V lost 6 bases and J lost 9, with 13 bases in between. The CDR3 covers 12 residues.

The chain uses TRBV5-1 and TRBJ1-1; TRBD1 aligns across 7 bases. With V trimmed by 7 bases and J by 9 bases, 12 bases remained unmatched. CDR3 length equals 13 residues. Germline values: CDR1 SGHRS, CDR2 YFSETQ. The CDR3 sequence is CASRGDDRVKAFF. The CDR3 region has the DNA TGCGCCAGCCGAGGGGATGACAGGGTAAAAGCTTTCTTT.

The chain links TRBV6-2 or TRBV6-3 to TRBJ1-4; 7 bases fit TRBD1. The CDR3 spans 15 residues. The germline gives CDR1 MNHEY, CDR2 SVGEGT. With V trimmed by 0 bases and J by 4 bases, 2 bases remained unmatched. CDR3 sequence reads: CASSYSGQFNEKLFF. For the CDR3, the DNA is TGTGCCAGCAGTTACTCGGGACAGTTTAATGAAAAACTGTTTTTT.

The V gene is TRBV18, the J gene TRBJ1-1, with 8 bases identical to TRBD1. J was trimmed by 3 bases and V by 4 bases; bases with no gene match: 7. Germline CDR1 reads KGHSH; CDR2 reads LQKENI. The CDR3 contains 15 residues. The chain's CDR3 is CASSQAGGEYTEAFF. As DNA, the CDR3 is TGTGCCAGCTCACAGGCAGGGGGCGAGTACACTGAAGCTTTCTTT.

In this sample, this clone turned up once. The J gene is TRBJ1-1, the V gene TRBV6-5; possibly TRBD1 for D (5 bases). Deletions cut 4 bases from V and 0 bases from J, with 9 bases between. CDR3 size: 14 residues. Germline CDR1 reads MNHEY; CDR2 reads SVGAGI. The CDR3 region has the DNA TGTGCCAGCAGTTGGGGCAGGGTGAACACTGAAGCTTTCTTT. Protein sequence: CASSWGRVNTEAFF.

The chain couples TRBV30 to TRBJ2-7, with D unclear. Germline CDR1 reads GTSNPN; CDR2 reads SVGIG (reference sequence). CDR3 length equals 13 residues. With 4 bases removed from V and 1 base from J, the gap between germline ends came to 11 bases. As DNA, the CDR3 is TGTGCCTGGACAACGGGTTGGTCCTACGAGCAGTACTTC. Its protein is CAWTTGWSYEQYF.

The chain is built from TRBV5-1 and TRBJ2-7; TRBD2 matches at 7 bases. Germline CDR1 SGHRS, CDR2 YFSETQ. The V segment lost 3 bases and the J segment 3 bases; nucleotides outside the gene matches: 6. This CDR3 is 14 amino acids long. The CDR3 protein is CASSSLAANYEQYF. CDR3 DNA: TGCGCCAGCAGCTCGCTAGCGGCGAACTACGAGCAGTACTTC.

The chain couples TRBV5-1 to TRBJ2-1, with 9 bases lining up with TRBD1. The CDR3 runs 15 residues. Germline V gives CDR1 SGHRS, CDR2 YFSETQ. J lost 7 bases, V lost 5 bases, and 10 bases had no gene match. DNA for the CDR3: TGCGCCAGCAGAATCCGGGACAGGGATAGGAATGAGCAGTTCTTC. As protein: CASRIRDRDRNEQFF.

The chain employs TRBV6-7 and TRBJ1-1; D is perhaps TRBD1 (5 bases). TRBV6-7 is filed as an ORF, its function uncertain. The CDR3 is 14 residues long. The V gene lost 4 bases and the J gene lost 8 bases, with 17 bases spanning the gap. CDR3 sequence (DNA): TGTGCCAGCAGTTGCCAGGGACTCGGGACGGAAGCTTTCTTT. Its translation is CASSCQGLGTEAFF.

This chain links TRBV6-5 with TRBJ1-6; TRBD1 is a possible D gene (6 bases). V was clipped by 10 bases and J by 6 bases, with 13 bases between them. CDR1 and CDR2 from the germline V gene are MNHEY and SVGAGI. The CDR3 is 13 amino acids. The CDR3 DNA sequence: TGTGCCACCCAGGACAGAACTAATTCACCCCTCCACTTT. It codes for CATQDRTNSPLHF.

The rearrangement links TRBV13 to TRBJ2-7; 7 bases are a match to TRBD1. V was pared by 6 bases and J by 6 bases, with 11 bases of the junction left unmatched. Germline V gives CDR1 PRHDT, CDR2 FYEKMQ (reference sequence). This CDR3 has 14 residues. CDR3 residues: CASRLTGARGEQYF. CDR3 nucleotide sequence: TGTGCCAGCAGGCTTACAGGGGCCCGGGGCGAGCAGTACTTC.

The chain joins TRBV11-1 to TRBJ2-3; 14 nucleotides align to TRBD2. This CDR3 contains 15 residues. CDR1 is SGHAT and CDR2 is FQDESV in the germline V gene (reference sequence). The V segment lost 3 bases and the J segment 8 bases; nucleotides outside the gene matches: 4. This CDR3 is CASSLTSGGAVTQYF. The CDR3 DNA reads TGTGCCAGCAGCTTGACTAGCGGGGGGGCAGTTACGCAGTATTTT.

V usage is TRBV6-2 or TRBV6-3 and J usage is TRBJ1-5; the D is unclear. Trimming removed 0 bases at V and 0 bases at J, with 9 bases between. Germline V gene data show CDR1 as MNHEY and CDR2 as SVGEGT. The CDR3 covers 16 residues. CDR3: CASSYSAALSNQPQHF. The CDR3 DNA is TGTGCCAGCAGTTACTCCGCGGCACTTAGCAATCAGCCCCAGCATTTT.

The chain joins TRBV2 to TRBJ2-5; TRBD2 agrees at 8 bases. J lost 1 base, V lost 6 bases, and 1 base had no gene match. The germline gives CDR1 SNHLY, CDR2 FYNNEI. This CDR3 contains 13 residues. The CDR3 sequence is CASRGTSQETQYF. The CDR3 coding sequence is TGTGCCAGCAGGGGGACTAGCCAAGAGACCCAGTACTTC.

The DNA of the CDR3 is TGTGCCAGCTCACCAGGTCTGGGGAGCACCATATATTTT. The encoded protein is CASSPGLGSTIYF. The rearrangement uses TRBV18 and TRBJ1-3, with no clear D. This CDR3 is built from 13 residues. The germline V gene encodes CDR1 KGHSH and CDR2 LQKENI. V lost 2 bases, J lost 9 bases, and 11 bases lay in between.

The chain has TRBV30 and TRBJ1-2; possible D gene TRBD1, 5 bases. The length of the CDR3 is 14 residues. CDR1 and CDR2 (germline): GTSNPN, SVGIG (reference sequence). V lost 2 bases and J lost 3, with 13 bases in between. CDR3 amino acids: CAWSRAGGYYGYTF. The CDR3 DNA reads TGTGCCTGGAGTAGGGCGGGGGGTTACTATGGCTACACCTTC.

This clone was recorded a few times. The V gene is TRBV2, the J gene TRBJ1-1, with 7 bases that match TRBD1. V lost 8 bases and J lost 2; bases outside the gene matches: 5. Germline loops: CDR1 SNHLY, CDR2 FYNNEI. This CDR3 has 13 amino acids. The CDR3 loop is CASLRTGNTEAFF. The CDR3 nucleotides read TGTGCCAGCCTAAGGACAGGTAACACTGAAGCTTTCTTT.

The J gene is TRBJ2-3, the V gene TRBV29-1; TRBD1 matches 8 bases. CDR3 length: 15 amino acids. The germline V gene encodes CDR1 SQVTM and CDR2 ANQGSEA. Trimming removed 3 bases from V and 0 bases from J; junction bases left unmatched: 5. This CDR3 is CSVDADRVSTDTQYF. As DNA, the CDR3 is TGCAGCGTTGATGCGGACAGGGTGAGCACAGATACGCAGTATTTT.